This T cell receptor (beta chain) was sequenced for a study of CD8 T cells in ankylosing spondylitis. The CDR3 is 14 residues long. The ends lost 5 bases at V and 6 bases at J; junction bases unmatched: 6. Germline V lookup: CDR1 SGHVS, CDR2 FQNEAQ. In its sample, this clonotype was seen many times. Its antigen is unidentified. General observations from the study: Previous work reported some of these motif variants in the synovial fluid and blood of reactive arthritis. One TCR beta motif, made up of fewer than 10 highly homologous variants, appeared characteristic of ankylosing spondylitis blood.

Quantitative 5'-RACE with molecular barcodes was used to make the TCR beta libraries. TCRdb re-called the 5' RACE reads through MiXCR, storing one row per CDR3 protein. The sample contains some 700,000 distinct CDR3 sequences, around a fifth of which appear only once. Sample: blood, either unsorted or a sorted T cell fraction (not recorded which). V gene TRBV7-8 combines with J gene TRBJ2-1; 8 bases are a match to TRBD2. The source of this sequence is a male donor with ankylosing spondylitis. The CDR3 spells CASSNSGVLNEQFF. CDR3 DNA sequence: TGTGCCAGCAGCAATAGCGGGGTGCTCAATGAGCAGTTCTTC.